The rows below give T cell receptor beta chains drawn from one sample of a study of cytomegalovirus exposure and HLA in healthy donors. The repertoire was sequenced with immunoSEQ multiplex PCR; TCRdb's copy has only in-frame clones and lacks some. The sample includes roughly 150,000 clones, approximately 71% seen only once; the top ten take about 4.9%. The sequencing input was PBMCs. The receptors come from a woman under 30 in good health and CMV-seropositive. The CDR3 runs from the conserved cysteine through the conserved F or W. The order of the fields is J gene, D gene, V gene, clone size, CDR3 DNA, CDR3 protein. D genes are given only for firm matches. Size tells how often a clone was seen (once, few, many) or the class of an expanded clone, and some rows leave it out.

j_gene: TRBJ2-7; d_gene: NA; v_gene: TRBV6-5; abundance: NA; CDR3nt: TGTGCCAGCAGTAATCTCTACGAGCAGTACTTC; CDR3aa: CASSNLYEQYF
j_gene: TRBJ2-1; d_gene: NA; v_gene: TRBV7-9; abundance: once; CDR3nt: TGTGCCAGCAGCTTCACAGGGTCAGGCGATGAGCAGTTCTTC; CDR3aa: CASSFTGSGDEQFF
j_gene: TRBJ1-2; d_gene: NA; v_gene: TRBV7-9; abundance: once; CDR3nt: TGTGCCAGCAGCTTTTCGGGGGTCGAGGGCTACACCTTC; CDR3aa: CASSFSGVEGYTF
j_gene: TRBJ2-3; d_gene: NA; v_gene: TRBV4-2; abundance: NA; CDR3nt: TGTGCCAGCAGCCAAGAACTTGCAGATACGCAGTATTTT; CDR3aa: CASSQELADTQYF
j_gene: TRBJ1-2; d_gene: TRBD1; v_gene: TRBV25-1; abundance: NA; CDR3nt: TGTGCCACAGGGGACAGCGGTTATGGCTACACCTTC; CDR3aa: CATGDSGYGYTF
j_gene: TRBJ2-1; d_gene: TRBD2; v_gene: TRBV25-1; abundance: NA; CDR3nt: TGTGCCAGCAGTGATCCAGGGAGGGTTAACAATGAGCAGTTCTTC; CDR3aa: CASSDPGRVNNEQFF
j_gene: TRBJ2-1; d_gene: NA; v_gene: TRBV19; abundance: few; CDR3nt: TGTGCCAGTAGTATAGGCCTAGCGTACTACAATGAGCAGTTCTTC; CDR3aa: CASSIGLAYYNEQFF
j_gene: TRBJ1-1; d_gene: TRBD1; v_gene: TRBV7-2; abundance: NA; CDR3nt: TGTGCCAGCAGCATGGGACAGGGGTTGGGCACTGAAGCTTTCTTT; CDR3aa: CASSMGQGLGTEAFF
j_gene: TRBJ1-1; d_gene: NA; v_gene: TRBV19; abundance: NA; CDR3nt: TGTGCCAGTAGGTCGATGTCGGCAGGGCTGAACACTGAAGCTTTCTTT; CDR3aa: CASRSMSAGLNTEAFF
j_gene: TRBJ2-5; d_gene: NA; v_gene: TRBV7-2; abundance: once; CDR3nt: TGTGCCAGCAGCTTAGCGGGACTCCGGGAGACCCAGTACTTC; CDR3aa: CASSLAGLRETQYF
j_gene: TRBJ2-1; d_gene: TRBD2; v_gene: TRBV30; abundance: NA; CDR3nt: TGTGCCTGGAGAAAATTTACTAGCGGGGGTTACAATGAGCAGTTCTTC; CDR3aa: CAWRKFTSGGYNEQFF
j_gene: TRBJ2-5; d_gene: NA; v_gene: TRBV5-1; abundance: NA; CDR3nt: TGCGCCAGCAGCTCGCGTGACAGGCTTCAAGAGACCCAGTACTTC; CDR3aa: CASSSRDRLQETQYF
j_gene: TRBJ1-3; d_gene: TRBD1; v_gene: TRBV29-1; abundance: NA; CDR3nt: TGCAGCGTTGTTGGGGACAGGGGAGGTACGAACACCATATATTTT; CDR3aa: CSVVGDRGGTNTIYF
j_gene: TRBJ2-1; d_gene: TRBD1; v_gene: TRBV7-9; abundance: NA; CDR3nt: TGTGCCAGCAGCTTAGAACCAGGACAGGATAGAGACAATGAGCAGTTCTTC; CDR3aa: CASSLEPGQDRDNEQFF
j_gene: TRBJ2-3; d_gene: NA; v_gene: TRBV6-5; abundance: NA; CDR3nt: TGTGCCAGCAGTTCCCAGTCCCCCAGCACAGATACGCAGTATTTT; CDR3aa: CASSSQSPSTDTQYF
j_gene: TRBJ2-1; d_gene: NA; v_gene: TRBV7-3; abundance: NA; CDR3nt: TGTGCCAGCAGCTTAACGACGACAGGGGAGGGGGAACCAAGGTTAACTGAGCAGTTCTTC; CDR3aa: CASSLTTTGEGEPRLTEQFF
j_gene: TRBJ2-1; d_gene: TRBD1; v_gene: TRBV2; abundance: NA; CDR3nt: TGTGCCAGCAGTGGGACAGGGGGAGAGAATGAGCAGTTCTTC; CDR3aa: CASSGTGGENEQFF
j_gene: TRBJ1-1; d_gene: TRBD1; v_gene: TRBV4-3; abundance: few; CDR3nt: TGCGCCAGCAGCAACGGACAGGGATGGACTGAAGCTTTCTTT; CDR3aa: CASSNGQGWTEAFF
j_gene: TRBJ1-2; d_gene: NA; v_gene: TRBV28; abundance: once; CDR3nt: TGTGCCAGCAGTCCCTTGGGGGGGCTCTATGGCTACACCTTC; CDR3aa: CASSPLGGLYGYTF
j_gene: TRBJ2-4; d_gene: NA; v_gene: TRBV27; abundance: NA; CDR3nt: TGTGCCAGCACCCCCCGGGGGAAGGCTTCCAAAAACATTCAGTACTTC; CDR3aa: CASTPRGKASKNIQYF
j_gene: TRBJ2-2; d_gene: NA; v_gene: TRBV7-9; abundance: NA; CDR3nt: TGTGCCAGCAGCCGGACTCAGGGGCCCGGGGAGCTGTTTTTT; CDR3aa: CASSRTQGPGELFF
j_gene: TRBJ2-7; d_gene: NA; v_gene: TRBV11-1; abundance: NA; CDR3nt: TGTGCCAGCAGCCCAGGGGCCAGACTCGAGCAGTACTTC; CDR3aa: CASSPGARLEQYF
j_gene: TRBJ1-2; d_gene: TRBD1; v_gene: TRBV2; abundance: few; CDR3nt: TGTGCCAGCAGGCCCAGGGACAGGGAAGCTAACTATGGCTACACCTTC; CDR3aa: CASRPRDREANYGYTF
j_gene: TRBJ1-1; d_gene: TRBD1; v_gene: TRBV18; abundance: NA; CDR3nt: TGTGCCAGCTCACCGGGGACAGGCAGAGGAACTGAAGCTTTCTTT; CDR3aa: CASSPGTGRGTEAFF
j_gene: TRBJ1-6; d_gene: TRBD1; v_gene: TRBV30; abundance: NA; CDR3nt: TGTGCCTGGATCCCGGACAGGGTTTCACCCCTCCACTTT; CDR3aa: CAWIPDRVSPLHF
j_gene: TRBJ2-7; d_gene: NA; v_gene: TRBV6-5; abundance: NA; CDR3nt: TGTGCCAGCAGAGGAGACAGGCTGGCGCAGTACTTC; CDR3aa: CASRGDRLAQYF
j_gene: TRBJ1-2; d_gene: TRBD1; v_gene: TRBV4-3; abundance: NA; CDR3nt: TGCGCCAGCAGCCAGGGGACAGGGGGCGGCTATGGCTACACCTTC; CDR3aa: CASSQGTGGGYGYTF
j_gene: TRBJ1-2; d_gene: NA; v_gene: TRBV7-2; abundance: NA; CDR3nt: TGTGCCAGCAGCGCGGACAGTGCTAAAGCTAACTATGGCTACACCTTC; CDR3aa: CASSADSAKANYGYTF
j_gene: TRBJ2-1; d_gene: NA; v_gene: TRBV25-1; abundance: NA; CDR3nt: TGTGCCAGCAGTGAATCGGAGGGTGAGCAGTTCTTC; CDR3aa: CASSESEGEQFF
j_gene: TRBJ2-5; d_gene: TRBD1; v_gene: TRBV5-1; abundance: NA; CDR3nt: TGCGCCAGCAGATCCGGGACAGGGCCCCAAGAGACCCAGTACTTC; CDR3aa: CASRSGTGPQETQYF
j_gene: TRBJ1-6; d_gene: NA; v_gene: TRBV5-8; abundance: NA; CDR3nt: TGTGCCAGCAGCCAGGGGACACCGAGCTCCTATAATTCACCCCTCCACTTT; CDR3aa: CASSQGTPSSYNSPLHF
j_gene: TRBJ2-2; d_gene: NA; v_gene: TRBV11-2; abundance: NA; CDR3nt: TGTGCCAGCAGCTTAAGGGGGGGGGACACCGGGGAGCTGTTTTTT; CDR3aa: CASSLRGGDTGELFF